The TCR beta chain described here comes from a study of OX40 agonist ivuxolimab in advanced cancers. Method: immunoSEQ multiplex PCR; TCRdb's copy keeps in-frame clones and lacks some. Here the sample spans about 36,000 clones, 88% being singletons. Germline-derived CDR1 and CDR2 are SGHDT and YYEEEE. The CDR3 totals 14 residues. Turning to this clone: One junction end does not reproduce the germline sequence, and a read error may be involved.

The J gene is TRBJ1-5, the V gene TRBV5-6, with D tentatively TRBD1 (5 bases). The clonotype comes from an adult with an advanced solid tumor such as melanoma, head and neck, liver or kidney cancer. Specimen: CD4+ or CD8+ T cells sorted from blood, collected in a trial of the OX40 agonist ivuxolimab. DNA for the CDR3: TGTACCAGCAGCAACAGGATACGCAATCAGCCCCAGCATTTT. It encodes CTSSNRIRNQPQHF.